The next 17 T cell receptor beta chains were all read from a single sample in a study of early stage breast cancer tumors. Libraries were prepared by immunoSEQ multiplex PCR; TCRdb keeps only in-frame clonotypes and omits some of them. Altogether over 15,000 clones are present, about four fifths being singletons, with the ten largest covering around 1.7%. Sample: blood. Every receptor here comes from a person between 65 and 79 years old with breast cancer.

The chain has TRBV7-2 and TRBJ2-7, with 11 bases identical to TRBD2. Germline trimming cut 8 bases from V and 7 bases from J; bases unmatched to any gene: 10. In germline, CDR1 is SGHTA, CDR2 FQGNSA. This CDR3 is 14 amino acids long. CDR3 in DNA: TGTGCCAGCGGTCCTAGCGGGGGGTTGGGGGAGCAGTACTTC. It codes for CASGPSGGLGEQYF.

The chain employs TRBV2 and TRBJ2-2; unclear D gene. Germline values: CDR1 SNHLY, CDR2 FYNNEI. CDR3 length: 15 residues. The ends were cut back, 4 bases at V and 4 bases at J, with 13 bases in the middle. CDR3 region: CASSASSAPTGELFF. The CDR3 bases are TGTGCCAGCAGTGCGTCCAGCGCCCCCACCGGGGAGCTGTTTTTT. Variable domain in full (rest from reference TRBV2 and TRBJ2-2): EPEVTQTPSHQVTQMGQEVILRCVPISNHLYFYWYRQILGQKVEFLVSFYNNEISEKSEIFDDQFSVERPDGSNFTLKIRSTKLEDSAMYFCASSASSAPTGELFFGEGSRLTVL.

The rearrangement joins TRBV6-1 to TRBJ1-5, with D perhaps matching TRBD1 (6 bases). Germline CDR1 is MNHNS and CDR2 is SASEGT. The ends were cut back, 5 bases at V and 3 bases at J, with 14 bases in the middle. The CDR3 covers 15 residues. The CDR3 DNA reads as TGTGCCAGCAGTACAGGGAGAGGGGACAATCAGCCCCAGCATTTT. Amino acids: CASSTGRGDNQPQHF.

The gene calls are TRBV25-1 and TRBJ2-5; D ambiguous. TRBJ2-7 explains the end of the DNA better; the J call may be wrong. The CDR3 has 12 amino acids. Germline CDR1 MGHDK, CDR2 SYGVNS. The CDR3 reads CASSQSSYEQYF. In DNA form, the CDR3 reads TGTGCCAGCAGCCAAAGCTCCTACGAGCAGTACTTC.

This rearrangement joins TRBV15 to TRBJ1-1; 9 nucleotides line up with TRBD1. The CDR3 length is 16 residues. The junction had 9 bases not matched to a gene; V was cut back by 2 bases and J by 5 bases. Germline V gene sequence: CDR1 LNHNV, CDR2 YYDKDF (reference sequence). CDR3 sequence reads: CATSRIRDRVRTEAFF. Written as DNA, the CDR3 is TGTGCCACCAGCAGAATCCGGGACAGGGTCAGGACTGAAGCTTTCTTT.

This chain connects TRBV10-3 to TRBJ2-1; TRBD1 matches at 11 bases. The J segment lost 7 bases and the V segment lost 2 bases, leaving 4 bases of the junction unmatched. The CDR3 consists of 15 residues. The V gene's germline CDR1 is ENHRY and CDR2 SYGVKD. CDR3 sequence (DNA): TGTGCCATCAGTGAGCCTGGGACAGGGGGGAATGAGCAGTTCTTC. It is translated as CAISEPGTGGNEQFF.

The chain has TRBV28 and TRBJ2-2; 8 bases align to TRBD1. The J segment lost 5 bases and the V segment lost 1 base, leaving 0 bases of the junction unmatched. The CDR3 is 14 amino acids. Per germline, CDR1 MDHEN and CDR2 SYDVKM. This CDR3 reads CASSLYRGTGELFF. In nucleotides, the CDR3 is TGTGCCAGCAGTTTATACAGGGGGACCGGGGAGCTGTTTTTT.

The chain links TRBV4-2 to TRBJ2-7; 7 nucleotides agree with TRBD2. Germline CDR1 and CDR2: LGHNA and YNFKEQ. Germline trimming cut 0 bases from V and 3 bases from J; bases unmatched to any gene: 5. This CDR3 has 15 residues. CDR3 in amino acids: CASSQEERGGYEQYF. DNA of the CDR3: TGTGCCAGCAGCCAAGAGGAGCGGGGCGGCTACGAGCAGTACTTC.

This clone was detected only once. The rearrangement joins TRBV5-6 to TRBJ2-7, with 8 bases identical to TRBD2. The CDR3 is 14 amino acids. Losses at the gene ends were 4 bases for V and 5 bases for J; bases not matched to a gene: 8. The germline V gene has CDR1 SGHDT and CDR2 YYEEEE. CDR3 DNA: TGTGCCAGCAGCCCTCGGGGGGGGATCCACGAGCAGTACTTC. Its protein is CASSPRGGIHEQYF.

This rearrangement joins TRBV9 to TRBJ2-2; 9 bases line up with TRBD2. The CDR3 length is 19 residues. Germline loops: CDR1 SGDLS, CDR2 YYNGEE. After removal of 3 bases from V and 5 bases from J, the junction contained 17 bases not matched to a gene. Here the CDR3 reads CASSAGGIAGDSITGELFF. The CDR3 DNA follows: TGTGCCAGCAGCGCGGGGGGGATAGCGGGGGATTCGATAACCGGGGAGCTGTTTTTT.

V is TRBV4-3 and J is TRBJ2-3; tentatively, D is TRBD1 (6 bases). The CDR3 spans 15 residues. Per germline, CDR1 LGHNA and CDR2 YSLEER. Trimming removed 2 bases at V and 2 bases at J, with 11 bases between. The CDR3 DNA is TGCGCCAGCAGCCAATCCTGGGGGCTCACAGATACGCAGTATTTT. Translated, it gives CASSQSWGLTDTQYF.

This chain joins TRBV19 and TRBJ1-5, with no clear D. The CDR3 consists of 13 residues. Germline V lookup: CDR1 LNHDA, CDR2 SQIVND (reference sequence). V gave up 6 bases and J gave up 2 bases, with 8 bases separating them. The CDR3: CASRGGRNQPQHF. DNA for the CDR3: TGTGCCAGTAGGGGAGGCCGCAATCAGCCCCAGCATTTT. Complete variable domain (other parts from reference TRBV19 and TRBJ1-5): DGGITQSPKYLFRKEGQNVTLSCEQNLNHDAMYWYRQDPGQGLRLIYYSQIVNDFQKGDIAEGYSVSREKKESFPLTVTSAQKNPTAFYLCASRGGRNQPQHFGDGTRLSIL.

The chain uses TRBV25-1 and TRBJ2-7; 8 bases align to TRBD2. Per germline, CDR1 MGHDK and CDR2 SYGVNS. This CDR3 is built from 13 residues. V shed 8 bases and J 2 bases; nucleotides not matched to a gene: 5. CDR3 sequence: CASSRGATYEQYF. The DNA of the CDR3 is TGTGCCAGCTCGCGGGGGGCCACCTACGAGCAGTACTTC.

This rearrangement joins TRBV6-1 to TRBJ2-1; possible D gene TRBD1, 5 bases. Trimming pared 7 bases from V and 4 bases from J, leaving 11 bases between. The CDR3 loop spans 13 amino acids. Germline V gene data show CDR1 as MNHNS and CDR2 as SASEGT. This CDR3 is CASIKRQYNEQFF. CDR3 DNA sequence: TGTGCCAGCATCAAAAGACAGTACAATGAGCAGTTCTTC.

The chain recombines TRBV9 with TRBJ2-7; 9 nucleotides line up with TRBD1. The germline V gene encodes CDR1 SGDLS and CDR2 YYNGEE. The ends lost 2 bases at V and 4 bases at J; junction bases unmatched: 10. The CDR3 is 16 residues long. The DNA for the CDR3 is TGTGCCAGCAGCGTTTACCCGGGGACAGGGTCTTACGAGCAGTACTTC. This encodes CASSVYPGTGSYEQYF.

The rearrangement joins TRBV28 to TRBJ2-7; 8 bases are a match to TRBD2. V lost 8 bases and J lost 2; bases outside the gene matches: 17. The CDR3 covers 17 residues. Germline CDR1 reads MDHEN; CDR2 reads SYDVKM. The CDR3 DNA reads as TGTGCCAGCTGGTGGGGCGGGGGGCCGACCGGGACCTACGAGCAGTACTTC. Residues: CASWWGGGPTGTYEQYF.

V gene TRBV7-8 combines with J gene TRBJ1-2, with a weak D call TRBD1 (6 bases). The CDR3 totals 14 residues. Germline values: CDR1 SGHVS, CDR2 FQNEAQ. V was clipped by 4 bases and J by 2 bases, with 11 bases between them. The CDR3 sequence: CASSSGHRNYGYTF. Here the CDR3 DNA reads TGTGCCAGCAGCTCGGGACACCGAAACTATGGCTACACCTTC. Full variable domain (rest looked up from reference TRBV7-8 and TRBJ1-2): GAGVSQSPRYKVAKRGQDVALRCDPISGHVSLFWYQQALGQGPEFLTYFQNEAQLDKSGLPSDRFFAERPEGSVSTLKIQRTQQEDSAVYLCASSSGHRNYGYTFGSGTRLTVV.